The 8 T cell receptor beta chains below all came from one sample that was sequenced in a study of vaccination and CD4 T cells after COVID-19. Treatment denoted: approximately nine-day PBMC culture with coronavirus spike peptide pools or control peptides (ViraFEST assay). Samples of CD4+ T cells were obtained from the unexposed donor before the COVID-19 pandemic (2011-2018). With the Oncomine TCR Beta short-read assay, DNA from cultured CD4+ T cells was sequenced. Genomic DNA from cultured CD4+ T cells was extracted. TCRdb recomputed calls from the PCR reads with MiXCR, one row per CDR3 protein. The sample holds approximately 9,300 distinct CDR3 sequences, under 35% seen once. What these receptors recognize is not known. The sample comprised CD4+ T cells from blood, cultured in vitro. These receptors all stem from a human donor in good health.

This chain joins TRBV7-8 and TRBJ1-2, with D tentatively TRBD1 (5 bases). V lost 8 bases to trimming and J lost 0 bases, with 16 bases between them. This CDR3 spans 15 amino acids. Germline loops: CDR1 SGHVS, CDR2 FQNEAQ. The CDR3 loop reads CASHPAGGTNYGYTF. The CDR3 bases are TGTGCCAGCCACCCAGCGGGGGGAACTAACTATGGCTACACCTTC.

The chain couples TRBV12-3 or TRBV12-4 to TRBJ1-1; D not certain. This CDR3 spans 12 amino acids. V was cut by 5 bases and J by 6 bases, with 10 bases left in between. The CDR3 DNA reads as TGTGCCAGCAGTATATCAGCCGCTGAAGCTTTCTTT. Translation gives CASSISAAEAFF.

In this sample, this clonotype turned up a few times. V and J are TRBV29-1 and TRBJ1-1; 8 bases map to TRBD1. Germline-derived CDR1 and CDR2 are SQVTM and ANQGSEA. V dropped 4 bases and J dropped 7; count of bases not matched to a gene: 8. The CDR3 is made up of 13 amino acids. DNA of the CDR3: TGCAGCGTTGCCGGACAGGGACGCTTTGAAGCTTTCTTT. Its translation: CSVAGQGRFEAFF.

This clonotype was recorded a few times. The rearrangement joins TRBV18 to TRBJ2-7; D gene unclear. In germline, CDR1 is KGHSH, CDR2 LQKENI. V dropped 0 bases and J dropped 4 bases, with 4 bases sitting between them. This CDR3 region has 12 residues. The DNA of the CDR3 is TGTGCCAGCTCACCACCGTCTTACGAGCAGTACTTC. Translating it yields CASSPPSYEQYF.

This clonotype showed up just a few times. The chain uses TRBV6-4 and TRBJ2-3; 9 nucleotides agree with TRBD2. The CDR3 has 15 residues. Unmatched junction bases numbered 4, after V lost 4 bases and J lost 2 bases. In germline, CDR1 is MRHNA, CDR2 SNTAGT. The CDR3 bases are TGTGCCAGCAGTGCCGCGGGAGGGGCCACAGATACGCAGTATTTT. It translates to CASSAAGGATDTQYF.

The rearrangement uses TRBV6-2 or TRBV6-3 and TRBJ2-7, with D perhaps matching TRBD2 (6 bases). V dropped 2 bases and J dropped 7 bases, with 18 bases sitting between them. This CDR3 is 15 amino acids long. CDR1 and CDR2 (germline): MNHEY, SVGEGT. The CDR3 DNA reads as TGTGCCAGCAGTTACGACGATAGCGGCGCCGTGGAGCAGTACTTC. Its translation: CASSYDDSGAVEQYF.

CDR3 sequence: CASRAEQRNSPLHF. CDR3 sequence (DNA): TGTGCCAGCAGAGCAGAACAGCGGAATTCACCCCTCCACTTT. This chain links TRBV5-4 with TRBJ1-6; D ambiguous. CDR3 size: 14 residues. The germline V and J ends were trimmed by 5 bases and 7 bases, with 13 bases remaining between them. Germline V gives CDR1 SGHNT, CDR2 YYREEE (reference sequence).

V usage is TRBV6-1 and J usage is TRBJ2-1; 10 bases match TRBD1. Germline CDR1 and CDR2: MNHNS and SASEGT. This CDR3 comprises 16 residues. The V gene end was trimmed by 2 bases and the J gene end by 9 bases; junction bases not matched to a gene: 10. The CDR3 DNA is TGTGCCAGCAGTGAACCCCGAGGGACAGGGGTGGGTGAGCAGTTCTTC. Residues: CASSEPRGTGVGEQFF.